Reported below is one T cell receptor (beta chain). This specimen includes other DNA sequences encoding the same CDR3. This sample is drawn from a study of blood T cell repertoires in COVID-19. Whole-study context: The United States, Italy and Spain provided the acute and convalescent COVID-19 samples. PBMCs, B-cell-depleted T cells, or T cells were the source of the cDNA or gDNA that made up the material.

After removal of 5 bases from V and 2 bases from J, the junction contained 4 bases not matched to a gene. Germline CDR1 and CDR2: MNHEY and SMNVEV (reference sequence). CDR3 length: 15 amino acids. Source study methods: It was from reference gene primer amplification that nucleated cell counts were estimated. The repertoire was sequenced with immunoSEQ multiplex PCR; TCRdb's copy has only in-frame clones and lacks some. D and trimming were read from the DNA, whereas the V and J calls and clone size are those reported in that table. The sample has roughly 200,000 clones, around 75% seen once. Seattle patients were enrolled during active infection and followed longitudinally.

Sample: peripheral blood. V gene TRBV27 combines with J gene TRBJ1-5, with 9 bases fitting TRBD1. The clonotype was recovered from a woman aged 40 to 49 with COVID-19, enrolled during active disease. The CDR3 bases are TGTGCCAGCAGTCCACAGGGGGCGGGCAATCAGCCCCAGCATTTT. Encoded protein: CASSPQGAGNQPQHF.